This T cell receptor beta chain is from a study of cytomegalovirus exposure and HLA in healthy donors. 13 Jbeta primers and 60 Vbeta primers were used for the PCR. The method was immunoSEQ multiplex PCR; TCRdb's version includes in-frame clones alone and lacks a portion of them. The repertoire holds under 200,000 clones, with roughly four fifths as singletons. In germline, CDR1 is KGHSH, CDR2 LQKENI. The CDR3 is 15 residues long. V lost 3 bases to trimming and J lost 1 base, with 12 bases between them. Sequenced: PBMCs. The rearrangement joins TRBV18 to TRBJ1-1; D perhaps matches TRBD1 (5 bases). The clonotype comes from a female donor in good health and CMV-seronegative. CDR3 in amino acids: CASSPARGSNTEAFF. The CDR3, as DNA: TGTGCCAGCTCACCGGCGCGGGGGTCGAACACTGAAGCTTTCTTT.